The source of this TCR beta chain is a study of blood T cells in healthy people across ages. Study findings and constraints: Estimates based on one million T cells were treated as lower bounds.

Only a few counts were recorded for this clonotype. Antigen: not known. A second PCR of about 7 to 12 cycles used a sample-barcoded 5' primer and a J-beta primer mix. TCRdb reprocessed the 5' RACE reads with MiXCR, giving one entry per CDR3 protein. Of about 1.8 million distinct CDR3 sequences in the sample, about 50% were seen once. Total RNA, at least 5 micrograms per sample, was extracted from PBMCs. Sequencing was carried out using blood. This receptor was identified in a woman between 40 and 50 years old in good health.

Here the CDR3 reads CSARGASSYEQYF. Here the CDR3 DNA reads TGCAGTGCTAGAGGGGCTAGCTCCTACGAGCAGTACTTC. The chain is built from TRBV20-1 and TRBJ2-7; D is ambiguous. CDR3 length: 13 amino acids. Germline V gene sequence: CDR1 DFQATT, CDR2 SNEGSKA (reference sequence). V was trimmed by 1 base and J by 0 bases, leaving 7 bases between them.